This T cell receptor beta chain comes out of a study of shared clonotypes between healthy human individuals. Study-level information: Three CD4 naive, three CD4 memory, two CD8 naive and one CD8 memory plate were used per donor. Whole-study findings and limits: Donor clonotype sharing was expected to depend on sequencing depth.

The CDR3 has 15 amino acids. Germline trimming cut 5 bases from V and 9 bases from J; bases unmatched to any gene: 7. Germline CDR1 is SGHTA and CDR2 is FQGNSA. Repertoires were generated with immunoSEQ multiplex PCR, while TCRdb's copy carries only in-frame clones and drops some. This sample has a few million clones, with around 95% found just once. Concerning this clone itself: What it binds is not known.

Source material: naive CD4+ T cells sorted from blood. As to subset: CD45RA+ positively selected. The chain links TRBV7-2 to TRBJ1-6; 10 bases line up with TRBD1. This receptor was obtained from a man aged 18 to 35 in good health. The chain's CDR3 is CASSTSGTGASPLHF. In DNA form, the CDR3 reads TGTGCCAGCAGCACCTCCGGGACAGGGGCTTCACCCCTCCACTTT.